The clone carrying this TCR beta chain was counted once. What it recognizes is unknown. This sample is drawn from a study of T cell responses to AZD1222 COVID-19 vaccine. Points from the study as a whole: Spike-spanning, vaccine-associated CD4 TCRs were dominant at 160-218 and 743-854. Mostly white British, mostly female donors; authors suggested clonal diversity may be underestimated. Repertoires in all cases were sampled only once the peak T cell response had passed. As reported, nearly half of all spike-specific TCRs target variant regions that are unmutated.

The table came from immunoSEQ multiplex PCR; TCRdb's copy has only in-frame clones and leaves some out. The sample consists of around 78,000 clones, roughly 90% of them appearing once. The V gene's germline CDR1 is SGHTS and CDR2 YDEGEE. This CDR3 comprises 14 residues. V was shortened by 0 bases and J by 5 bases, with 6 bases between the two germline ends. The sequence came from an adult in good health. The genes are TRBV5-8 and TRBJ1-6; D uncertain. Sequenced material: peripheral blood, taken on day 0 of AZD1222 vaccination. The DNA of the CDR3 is TGTGCCAGCAGCTTGGGACAAAATAATTCACCCCTCCACTTT. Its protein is CASSLGQNNSPLHF.